Listed here are 29 T cell receptor beta chains from one sample, sequenced in a study of cytomegalovirus exposure and HLA in healthy donors. TCRdb's copy holds only in-frame clones and misses some; the assay was immunoSEQ multiplex PCR. The top ten hold approximately 0.34% of the sample, which has 250,000 to 300,000 clones, 90% seen once. The sample was PBMCs. Receptors originate from a woman aged 18-29 years in good health and CMV-seronegative.

This sequence joins TRBV6-1 and TRBJ1-5; no definite D call. The CDR3 sequence is 15 residues long. CDR1 MNHNS and CDR2 SASEGT come from the germline V gene. V shed 7 bases and J shed 3 bases, with 16 bases lying between them. The CDR3 coding sequence is TGTGCCAGCAAACCAACCCCTGGGCCCAATCAGCCCCAGCATTTT. It yields the protein CASKPTPGPNQPQHF.

This chain connects TRBV7-9 to TRBJ1-2; 10 nucleotides agree with TRBD1. This CDR3 is 16 amino acids long. The germline V gene encodes CDR1 SEHNR and CDR2 FQNEAQ (reference sequence). With V trimmed by 5 bases and J by 4 bases, 10 bases remained unmatched. DNA of the CDR3: TGTGCCAGCAGCCCCCCGGGACAGGGGCGCGGCTATGGCTACACCTTC. This sequence encodes CASSPPGQGRGYGYTF.

This chain links TRBV2 with TRBJ1-2, with D uncertain. V was pared by 10 bases and J by 0 bases, with 15 bases between. CDR1 and CDR2 (germline): SNHLY, FYNNEI. The CDR3 sequence is 14 residues long. CDR3 sequence (DNA): TGTGCCATAATCTACCTATTAGCTAACTATGGCTACACCTTC. Its protein product is CAIIYLLANYGYTF.

The genes are TRBV11-2 and TRBJ2-5; 14 nucleotides match TRBD2. Looked up from germline, CDR1 is SGHAT and CDR2 is FQNNGV. Unmatched junction bases numbered 5, after V lost 5 bases and J lost 0 bases. The CDR3 is 17 amino acids. Written as DNA, the CDR3 is TGTGCCAGCAGCCCCCCGACTAGCGGGGGGGACCAAGAGACCCAGTACTTC. Amino acid sequence: CASSPPTSGGDQETQYF.

The chain couples TRBV27 to TRBJ2-1; perhaps TRBD2 as D (6 bases). The ends were cut back, 0 bases at V and 8 bases at J, with 8 bases in the middle. The CDR3 contains 13 residues. From germline, CDR1 is MNHEY and CDR2 SMNVEV (reference sequence). The CDR3 coding sequence is TGTGCCAGCAGTTTATCCACTAGCTATGAGCAGTTCTTC. This encodes CASSLSTSYEQFF.

The chain joins TRBV19 to TRBJ1-2, with TRBD1 as a possible D gene (6 bases). V lost 6 bases and J lost 5, with 13 bases in between. The CDR3 has 13 amino acids. Germline CDR1 LNHDA, CDR2 SQIVND (reference sequence). CDR3 nucleotides: TGTGCCAGTAGCGACTACAGGGATTATGGCTACACCTTC. It is translated as CASSDYRDYGYTF.

This chain links TRBV2 with TRBJ1-2, with 9 bases aligning to TRBD1. J gave up 5 bases and V 1 base, and 14 bases lay outside the gene matches. CDR3 length: 18 residues. Germline CDR1 reads SNHLY; CDR2 reads FYNNEI. CDR3 protein: CASSEEDGRTGGKYGYTF. In DNA, the CDR3 is TGTGCCAGCAGTGAAGAGGACGGGCGTACAGGGGGCAAGTATGGCTACACCTTC.

This clone came up once. The chain carries TRBV30 and TRBJ2-1, with 10 bases that match TRBD2. With V trimmed by 5 bases and J by 6 bases, 10 bases remained unmatched. The germline V gene has CDR1 GTSNPN and CDR2 SVGIG (reference sequence). This CDR3 has 15 amino acids. The CDR3 DNA is TGTGCCTGGGGACGTGGGACTAGCGTAGGCAATGAGCAGTTCTTC. Its translation: CAWGRGTSVGNEQFF.

The V gene is TRBV2, the J gene TRBJ2-7, with D maybe TRBD2 (7 bases). V was shortened by 4 bases and J by 4 bases, with 20 bases between the two germline ends. The CDR3 has 16 residues. Germline CDR1 and CDR2: SNHLY and FYNNEI. CDR3 residues: CASSATRRRGPYEQYV. DNA of the CDR3: TGTGCCAGCAGTGCAACCCGCCGGCGGGGGCCGTACGAGCAGTACGTC.

The rearrangement links TRBV7-9 to TRBJ1-5, with 8 bases aligning to TRBD1. The CDR3 is made up of 15 amino acids. The germline CDR1 and CDR2 sequences are SEHNR and FQNEAQ (reference sequence). The J segment lost 5 bases and the V segment lost 2 bases, leaving 5 bases of the junction unmatched. DNA of the CDR3: TGTGCCAGCAGCTTATCAGGACAGGGCCATCAGCCCCAGCATTTT. Translated, it gives CASSLSGQGHQPQHF.

V is TRBV19 and J is TRBJ1-6; 7 positions match TRBD1. The CDR3 loop spans 16 amino acids. V dropped 5 bases and J dropped 6; count of bases not matched to a gene: 10. Germline CDR1 LNHDA, CDR2 SQIVND (reference sequence). In DNA form, the CDR3 reads TGTGCCAGTAGTCTTTTACTGGGACAGCTTAATTCACCCCTCCACTTT. As protein: CASSLLLGQLNSPLHF.

The V call is TRBV5-6, the J call TRBJ1-2; possibly TRBD1 for D (6 bases). The CDR3 extends over 15 amino acids. Germline V lookup: CDR1 SGHDT, CDR2 YYEEEE. Trimming shortened V by 4 bases and J by 7 bases, and 20 bases separated the two germline ends. Here the CDR3 DNA reads TGTGCCAGCAGCCAACATGCGGGGGGCAGGGGTGGCTACACCTTC. This sequence encodes CASSQHAGGRGGYTF.

This clone was seen only once. The chain links TRBV9 to TRBJ1-1; 10 positions agree with TRBD1. In germline, CDR1 is SGDLS, CDR2 YYNGEE. V lost 0 bases to trimming and J lost 6 bases; unmatched junction nucleotides: 14. The CDR3 runs to 18 residues. The CDR3 spells CASSVAVGDRGNVAEAFF. In DNA form, the CDR3 reads TGTGCCAGCAGCGTAGCTGTGGGGGACAGGGGAAATGTTGCTGAAGCTTTCTTT.

The genes are TRBV6-1 and TRBJ2-3, with 12 bases identical to TRBD1. There are 15 residues in the CDR3. The ends lost 3 bases at V and 6 bases at J; junction bases unmatched: 4. Germline V lookup: CDR1 MNHNS, CDR2 SASEGT. CDR3 sequence: CASSDGTGGRDTQYF. CDR3 nucleotides: TGTGCCAGCAGTGACGGGACAGGGGGCCGGGATACGCAGTATTTT.

The chain is built from TRBV9 and TRBJ1-1; TRBD1 aligns across 8 bases. This CDR3 is 14 amino acids long. The germline V gene encodes CDR1 SGDLS and CDR2 YYNGEE. The trim removed 4 bases at V and 7 bases at J, leaving 9 bases unmatched. The CDR3 is CASSPPGQANEAFF. For the CDR3, the DNA is TGTGCCAGCAGCCCCCCGGGACAGGCTAATGAAGCTTTCTTT.

This rearrangement joins TRBV27 to TRBJ2-1; 7 bases map to TRBD1. The V and J ends lost 6 bases and 4 bases, in that order; junction bases with no gene match: 6. The CDR3 runs 14 residues. Germline CDR1 and CDR2: MNHEY and SMNVEV (reference sequence). For the CDR3, the DNA is TGTGCCAGCAGGGCCGGGACAGCTTACAATGAGCAGTTCTTC. Its translation: CASRAGTAYNEQFF.

This clone is a singleton in its sample. V and J are TRBV27 and TRBJ1-5; D possibly corresponds to TRBD1 (5 bases). The CDR3 runs 13 residues. With 5 bases removed from V and 4 bases from J, the gap between germline ends came to 9 bases. Per germline, CDR1 MNHEY and CDR2 SMNVEV (reference sequence). The CDR3 DNA is TGTGCCAGCAGTCCGCAGGGTAATCAGCCCCAGCATTTT. This codes for CASSPQGNQPQHF.

In its sample, this clone was seen a few times. This rearrangement joins TRBV6-5 to TRBJ1-2; 7 bases agree with TRBD1. The V segment lost 5 bases and the J segment 7 bases; nucleotides outside the gene matches: 7. There are 13 residues in the CDR3. Germline-derived CDR1 and CDR2 are MNHEY and SVGAGI. The CDR3 nucleotides are TGTGCCAGCAGTGTAGGGGGCGGCGGTGGCTACACCTTC. This codes for CASSVGGGGGYTF.

Turning to this clone: Other DNA sequences in the same sample also yield this CDR3. The chain carries TRBV19 and TRBJ1-1; 10 nucleotides align to TRBD1. This CDR3 spans 15 amino acids. J was trimmed by 2 bases and V by 3 bases; bases with no gene match: 3. Germline CDR1 LNHDA, CDR2 SQIVND (reference sequence). The CDR3: CASSMGDRGNTEAFF. For the CDR3, the DNA is TGTGCCAGTAGTATGGGGGACAGGGGAAACACTGAAGCTTTCTTT.

V and J are TRBV7-8 and TRBJ2-5, with a weak D call TRBD2 (6 bases). The CDR3 covers 20 residues. Germline V lookup: CDR1 SGHVS, CDR2 FQNEAQ. The ends were cut back, 3 bases at V and 2 bases at J, with 28 bases in the middle. CDR3 sequence: CASSFDPVGDSQSVQETQYF. CDR3 in DNA: TGTGCCAGCAGCTTCGATCCCGTGGGGGACTCACAGTCAGTACAAGAGACCCAGTACTTC. Based on the CDR3 plus reference TRBV7-8 and TRBJ2-5, the full variable domain is GAGVSQSPRYKVAKRGQDVALRCDPISGHVSLFWYQQALGQGPEFLTYFQNEAQLDKSGLPSDRFFAERPEGSVSTLKIQRTQQEDSAVYLCASSFDPVGDSQSVQETQYFGPGTRLLVL.

This clone came up once. The V call is TRBV5-4, the J call TRBJ1-1, with TRBD1 matching over 8 bases. V lost 2 bases to trimming and J lost 1 base; unmatched junction nucleotides: 4. Germline lookup yields CDR1 SGHNT and CDR2 YYREEE (reference sequence). The CDR3 contains 15 residues. DNA of the CDR3: TGTGCCAGCAGCTTAGACAGGGGAGGGAACACTGAAGCTTTCTTT. Protein: CASSLDRGGNTEAFF. Together with reference TRBV5-4 and TRBJ1-1, the CDR3 gives the full variable domain: ETGVTQSPTHLIKTRGQQVTLRCSSQSGHNTVSWYQQALGQGPQFIFQYYREEENGRGNFPPRFSGLQFPNYSSELNVNALELDDSALYLCASSLDRGGNTEAFFGQGTRLTVV.

The gene calls are TRBV7-9 and TRBJ1-4, with a tentative D call TRBD1 (6 bases). This CDR3 region has 14 residues. Germline lookup yields CDR1 SEHNR and CDR2 FQNEAQ (reference sequence). The germline V and J ends were trimmed by 2 bases and 7 bases, with 11 bases remaining between them. The CDR3 region has the DNA TGTGCCAGCAGCTTATTGACAGGTTTTGAAAAACTGTTTTTT. Its protein product is CASSLLTGFEKLFF.

V and J are TRBV5-5 and TRBJ2-7; 7 bases align to TRBD1. Germline-derived CDR1 and CDR2 are SGHKS and YYEKEE (reference sequence). V trimming: 2 bases; J trimming: 5 bases; junction bases outside the gene matches: 4. This CDR3 is 13 amino acids long. The CDR3 nucleotides are TGTGCCAGCAGCTTCAGACAGGGTAACGAGCAGTACGTC. Translation gives CASSFRQGNEQYV.

For the CDR3, the DNA is TGCGCCAGCAGCCGGGCGGACAGGGTGGGCACAGATACGCAGTATTTT. It specifies CASSRADRVGTDTQYF. The chain has TRBV4-3 and TRBJ2-3; 8 bases fit TRBD1. V lost 4 bases to trimming and J lost 1 base; unmatched junction nucleotides: 7. CDR1 and CDR2 (germline): LGHNA, YSLEER. CDR3 size: 16 residues.

The chain combines TRBV27 with TRBJ2-3, with 7 positions matching TRBD1. Trimming removed 6 bases from V and 1 base from J; junction bases left unmatched: 4. The CDR3 totals 14 residues. The germline gives CDR1 MNHEY, CDR2 SMNVEV (reference sequence). CDR3: CASSPTGGTDTQYF. DNA for the CDR3: TGTGCCAGCAGCCCCACAGGGGGCACAGATACGCAGTATTTT.

V gene TRBV18 combines with J gene TRBJ2-3, with D tentatively TRBD2 (5 bases). The V gene lost 2 bases and the J gene lost 7 bases, with 13 bases spanning the gap. CDR3 size: 14 residues. The germline CDR1 and CDR2 sequences are KGHSH and LQKENI. The CDR3 DNA sequence: TGTGCCAGCTCACCAGGTCTCGGGGAAAATACGCAGTATTTT. Amino acid sequence: CASSPGLGENTQYF.

The genes are TRBV11-2 and TRBJ2-6; no clear D gene. Germline assignment: CDR1 SGHAT and CDR2 FQNNGV. CDR3 size: 14 residues. The ends were cut back, 4 bases at V and 5 bases at J, with 9 bases in the middle. CDR3 sequence (DNA): TGTGCCAGCAGCTCCCTCCCTCGGGCCAACGTCCTGACTTTC. It codes for CASSSLPRANVLTF.

V and J are TRBV19 and TRBJ2-1, with 15 bases identical to TRBD2. This CDR3 comprises 14 residues. CDR1 and CDR2 (germline): LNHDA, SQIVND (reference sequence). With V trimmed by 9 bases and J by 9 bases, 6 bases remained unmatched. CDR3 DNA sequence: TGTGCCAGCAGGCCGGGACTAGCGGGGGGTGAGCAGTTCTTC. This translates into CASRPGLAGGEQFF.

On this clone: Other DNA variants within this sample encode the same CDR3. The chain uses TRBV6-5 and TRBJ2-7; 9 bases fit TRBD1. Per the germline V gene, CDR1 is MNHEY and CDR2 is SVGAGI. With V trimmed by 0 bases and J by 2 bases, 2 bases remained unmatched. The CDR3 spans 15 residues. Here the CDR3 reads CASSYSGQGTYEQYF. As DNA, the CDR3 is TGTGCCAGCAGTTACTCGGGACAGGGAACCTACGAGCAGTACTTC.